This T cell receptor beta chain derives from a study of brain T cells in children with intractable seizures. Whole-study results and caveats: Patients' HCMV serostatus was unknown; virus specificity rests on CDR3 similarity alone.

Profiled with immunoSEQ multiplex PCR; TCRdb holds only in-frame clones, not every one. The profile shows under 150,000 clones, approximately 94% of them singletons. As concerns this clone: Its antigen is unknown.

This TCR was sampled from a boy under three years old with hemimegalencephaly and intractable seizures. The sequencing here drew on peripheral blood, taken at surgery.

The CDR3 DNA sequence: TGTGCCAGCAGTTTACTGGCGGGAGAAGAGACCCAGTACTTC. It is translated as CASSLLAGEETQYF. The V call is TRBV27, the J call TRBJ2-5, with TRBD2 identical over 7 bases. The J segment lost 3 bases and the V segment lost 2 bases, leaving 3 bases of the junction unmatched. Germline CDR1 MNHEY, CDR2 SMNVEV (reference sequence). This CDR3 has 14 amino acids.